Following are 17 T cell receptor beta chains from one sample sequenced in a study of shared clonotypes between healthy human individuals. Assay: immunoSEQ multiplex PCR; the TCRdb copy retains only in-frame clones and omits some. The sample has about 2.2 million clones, 93% seen once. CD8 cells classed as naive were CD45RO-negative and positively selected for CCR7, excluding terminally differentiated effector memory CD45RA+ cells. The sequenced sample consisted of naive CD8+ T cells from PBMCs. The source is a man younger than 35 in good health. Some clones in this sample may be carry-over from other donors' samples.

The CDR3 sequence is CASLAGQTLIAKNIQYF. The DNA of the CDR3 is TGTGCCAGCCTGGCGGGACAGACGCTTATAGCCAAAAACATTCAGTACTTC. V is TRBV2 and J is TRBJ2-4; tentatively, D is TRBD1 (7 bases). Trimming cost V 8 bases and J 0 bases, with 20 bases left between them. The CDR3 runs to 17 residues. Germline CDR1 SNHLY, CDR2 FYNNEI. Filled out from reference TRBV2 and TRBJ2-4, the complete variable domain reads EPEVTQTPSHQVTQMGQEVILRCVPISNHLYFYWYRQILGQKVEFLVSFYNNEISEKSEIFDDQFSVERPDGSNFTLKIRSTKLEDSAMYFCASLAGQTLIAKNIQYFGAGTRLSVL.

The sample holds one count of this clone. The genes are TRBV21-1 and TRBJ2-1; the D call of TRBD2 is as the table states it, not checked on the DNA. TRBV21-1 is reported as a pseudogene. This CDR3 has 17 residues. The CDR3: CASSQGLAVSSYNEQFF. The CDR3 DNA reads TGTGCCAGCAGCCAGGGACTAGCGGTAAGCTCCTACAATGAGCAGTTCTTC.

The rearrangement joins TRBV29-1 to TRBJ1-2, with D unclear. The CDR3 contains 11 residues. V lost 7 bases to trimming and J lost 8 bases, with 14 bases between them. CDR1 SQVTM and CDR2 ANQGSEA come from the germline V gene. CDR3 loop: CSGRGLNGYTF. The CDR3 DNA follows: TGCAGCGGAAGAGGGTTGAACGGCTACACCTTC.

The chain links TRBV5-1 to TRBJ2-2, with 8 bases aligning to TRBD2. The CDR3 length is 14 residues. CDR1 and CDR2 (germline): SGHRS, YFSETQ. The junction had 8 bases not matched to a gene; V was cut back by 7 bases and J by 6 bases. The DNA for the CDR3 is TGCGCCAGCTTCCTTAGACTAGCGCCCGGGGAGCTGTTTTTT. It is translated as CASFLRLAPGELFF.

This chain uses TRBV5-1 with TRBJ2-5; 9 nucleotides agree with TRBD2. Germline trimming cut 1 base from V and 5 bases from J; bases unmatched to any gene: 12. Germline V gene sequence: CDR1 SGHRS, CDR2 YFSETQ. The CDR3 is 17 residues long. This CDR3 is CASSLFTAREGRETQYF. The CDR3 bases are TGCGCCAGCAGCTTGTTTACGGCGCGGGAGGGCCGGGAGACCCAGTACTTC.

The chain combines TRBV5-6 with TRBJ2-7; perhaps D is TRBD1 or TRBD2 (5 bases each). The CDR3 length is 15 residues. The germline CDR1 and CDR2 sequences are SGHDT and YYEEEE. Trimming pared 4 bases from V and 5 bases from J, leaving 19 bases between. The CDR3, as DNA: TGTGCCAGCAGCCTGTTAAGGGGCAGACTACACGAGCAGTACTTC. It is translated as CASSLLRGRLHEQYF. Combining the CDR3 with reference TRBV5-6 and TRBJ2-7 gives the whole variable domain DAGVTQSPTHLIKTRGQQVTLRCSPKSGHDTVSWYQQALGQGPQFIFQYYEEEERQRGNFPDRFSGHQFPNYSSELNVNALLLGDSALYLCASSLLRGRLHEQYFGPGTRLTVT.

J is TRBJ2-3 and V is TRBV10-2; D perhaps matches TRBD1 (5 bases). V dropped 4 bases and J dropped 6 bases, with 8 bases sitting between them. This CDR3 comprises 12 residues. Germline CDR1 is WSHSY and CDR2 is SAAADI. This CDR3 is CASSGRADTQYF. The CDR3 DNA reads as TGCGCCAGCAGTGGCAGGGCGGATACGCAGTATTTT.

The chain is built from TRBV6-5 and TRBJ1-2; D uncertain. The CDR3 is made up of 14 amino acids. Trimming pared 1 base from V and 6 bases from J, leaving 12 bases between. The germline V gene encodes CDR1 MNHEY and CDR2 SVGAGI. CDR3 loop: CASSYLREVDGYTF. CDR3 nucleotides: TGTGCCAGCAGTTACTTGAGGGAGGTGGATGGCTACACCTTC.

The J gene is TRBJ2-5, the V gene TRBV5-6; no firm D call. Germline loops: CDR1 SGHDT, CDR2 YYEEEE. The CDR3 runs 13 residues. With 3 bases removed from V and 7 bases from J, the gap between germline ends came to 13 bases. The CDR3: CASSWMDLGTQYF. The DNA of the CDR3 is TGTGCCAGCAGCTGGATGGATTTGGGGACCCAGTACTTC.

V gene TRBV15 combines with J gene TRBJ1-4; no firm D call. This CDR3 spans 11 amino acids. V was shortened by 4 bases and J by 8 bases, with 5 bases between the two germline ends. Per the germline V gene, CDR1 is LNHNV and CDR2 is YYDKDF (reference sequence). CDR3 loop: CATSKYEKLFF. The CDR3 DNA follows: TGTGCCACCAGCAAGTACGAAAAACTGTTTTTT.

The chain employs TRBV27 and TRBJ2-2; D possibly corresponds to TRBD1 (6 bases). Per the germline V gene, CDR1 is MNHEY and CDR2 is SMNVEV (reference sequence). The CDR3 length is 18 residues. Trimming took 1 base from V and 0 from J, leaving 15 bases between them. The CDR3 spells CASSLLGRGTTNTGELFF. CDR3 DNA sequence: TGTGCCAGCAGTTTATTGGGAAGAGGGACAACGAACACCGGGGAGCTGTTTTTT.

The chain employs TRBV4-1 and TRBJ1-5; the D gene is possibly TRBD1 (5 bases). The V end lost 1 base, the J end lost 9 bases, and 16 bases lay between the germline ends. Germline-derived CDR1 and CDR2 are MGHRA and YSYEKL. The CDR3 extends over 15 amino acids. The CDR3 protein is CASSQGDRLTTPQHF. The CDR3 bases are TGCGCCAGCAGCCAAGGGGACCGCCTCACTACGCCCCAGCATTTT.

The chain is built from TRBV30 and TRBJ2-7; D not resolved. This CDR3 contains 13 residues. The germline V and J ends were trimmed by 1 base and 2 bases, with 9 bases remaining between them. From germline, CDR1 is GTSNPN and CDR2 SVGIG (reference sequence). The CDR3 bases are TGTGCCTGGAGTGCCGGGCTCACCTACGAGCAGTACTTC. Translation: CAWSAGLTYEQYF.

The chain links TRBV5-6 to TRBJ1-2; the D gene is possibly TRBD1 (6 bases). Trimming left V 4 bases short and J 3 bases short, with 13 bases between. Germline CDR1 SGHDT, CDR2 YYEEEE. This CDR3 is built from 14 residues. CDR3: CASSPEGGDYGYTF. The CDR3 DNA follows: TGTGCCAGCAGCCCGGAGGGGGGAGACTATGGCTACACCTTC. The variable domain in full, with the rest retrieved from reference TRBV5-6 and TRBJ1-2, is DAGVTQSPTHLIKTRGQQVTLRCSPKSGHDTVSWYQQALGQGPQFIFQYYEEEERQRGNFPDRFSGHQFPNYSSELNVNALLLGDSALYLCASSPEGGDYGYTFGSGTRLTVV.

V is TRBV6-4 and J is TRBJ1-2; the D gene is possibly TRBD1 (5 bases). Deletions cut 4 bases from V and 8 bases from J, with 17 bases between. This CDR3 region has 14 residues. Germline CDR1 reads MRHNA; CDR2 reads SNTAGT. The CDR3 nucleotides are TGTGCCAGCAGTGCCCTCGGGACGGGGTTCGGCTACACCTTC. Translated, it gives CASSALGTGFGYTF.

With respect to this clone: Other DNA sequences in the same sample also yield this CDR3. V is TRBV10-3 and J is TRBJ2-5, with D possibly TRBD2 on 5 matching bases. The germline V gene has CDR1 ENHRY and CDR2 SYGVKD. The CDR3 sequence is 14 residues long. The V end was cut by 0 bases, the J end by 1 base, with 6 bases between. The CDR3 DNA sequence: TGTGCCATCAGTGAGTCCCGGGGCCAAGAGACCCAGTACTTC. Amino acid sequence: CAISESRGQETQYF.

V is TRBV10-1 and J is TRBJ2-7, with a tentative D call TRBD1 (5 bases). Germline CDR1 reads WNHNN; CDR2 reads SYGVQD (reference sequence). Between the trimmed V and J ends, which lost 6 bases and 7 bases, there was a span of 19 bases. The CDR3 length is 14 residues. The DNA for the CDR3 is TGCGCCAGCAGAGAGACAGCGACGTCTCGGGAGCAGTACTTC. Translation gives CASRETATSREQYF.